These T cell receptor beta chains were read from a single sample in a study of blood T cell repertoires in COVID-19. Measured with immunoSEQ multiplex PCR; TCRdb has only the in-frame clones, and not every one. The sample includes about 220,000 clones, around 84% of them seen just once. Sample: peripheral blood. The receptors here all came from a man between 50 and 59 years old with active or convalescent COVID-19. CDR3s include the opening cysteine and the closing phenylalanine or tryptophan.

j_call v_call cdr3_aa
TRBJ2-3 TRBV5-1 CASSDRQASTQYF
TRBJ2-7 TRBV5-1 CASSLAVNYEQYF
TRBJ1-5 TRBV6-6 CASRSGQDNQPQHF
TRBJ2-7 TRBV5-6 CASSFRLADNYEQYF
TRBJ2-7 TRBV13 CASSSTPTSGLYEQYF
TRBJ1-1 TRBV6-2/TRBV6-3 CASSYLYRVDTEAFF
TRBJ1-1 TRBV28 CASSSLGQNTEAFF
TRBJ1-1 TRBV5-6 CASSTFMNTEAFF
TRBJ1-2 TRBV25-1 CASSGSSNRGPTYGYTF
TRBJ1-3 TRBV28 CASSNWSGALNTIYF
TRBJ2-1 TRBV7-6 CASSLVGGQWNEQFF
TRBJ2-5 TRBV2 CASSGSGETQYF
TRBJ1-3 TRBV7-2 CASSLVGGNTIYF
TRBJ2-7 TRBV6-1 CASSDRDRAYEQYF
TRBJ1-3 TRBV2 CASSEQTAASGNTIYF
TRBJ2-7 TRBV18 CASSPLVAGVQEQYF
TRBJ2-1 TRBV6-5 CASTHKRAYNEQFF
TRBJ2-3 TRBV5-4 CASSRVLAGETDTQYF
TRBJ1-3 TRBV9 CASSVDRENTIYF
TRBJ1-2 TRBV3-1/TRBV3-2 CASTLWGLRDGYTF
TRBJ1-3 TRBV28 CASRRIGDTIYF
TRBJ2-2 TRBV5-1 CASSLSVADTGELFF
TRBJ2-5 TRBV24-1 CATSDTMGQEEETQYF
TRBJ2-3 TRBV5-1 CASSLVGAASGTDTQYF
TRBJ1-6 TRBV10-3 CAISESAAFGGGSPLHF
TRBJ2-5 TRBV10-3 CAISESSGVQETQYF
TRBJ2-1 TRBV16 CASTREDYNEQFF
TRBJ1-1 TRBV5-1 CASSLEGQGWDTEAFF
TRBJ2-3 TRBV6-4 CASSDSSAASDTQYF
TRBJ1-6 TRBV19 CASSIQGESPLHF
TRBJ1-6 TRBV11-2 CASRRGGTGTVNSPLHF
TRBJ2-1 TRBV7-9 CASSPVGTGDYNEQFF
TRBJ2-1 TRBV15 CATSTPSGDYNEQFF
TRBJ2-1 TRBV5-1 CASSLVGSGAYNEQFF
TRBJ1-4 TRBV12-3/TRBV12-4 CASQGTGIGKLFF
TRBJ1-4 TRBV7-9 CASSLGASNEKLFF
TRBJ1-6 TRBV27 CASSLFREGAPGPLHF
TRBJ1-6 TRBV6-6 CASSYGTVIYSPLHF
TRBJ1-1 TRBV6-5 CASSYSVGAANTEAFF
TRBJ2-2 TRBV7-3 CASSLELAGGLNTGELFF
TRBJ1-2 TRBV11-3 CASSFLQGLPNYGYTF
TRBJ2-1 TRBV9 CASSVKREGGRNEQFF
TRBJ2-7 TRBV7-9 CASSSPHGGSYEQYF
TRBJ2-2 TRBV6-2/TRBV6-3 CASSPYMEPNTGELFF
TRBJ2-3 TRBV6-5 CASKRGTGTDTQYF
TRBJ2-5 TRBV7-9 CASSLGAGNTGTQYF
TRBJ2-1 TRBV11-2 CASSSYRGRYNEQFF
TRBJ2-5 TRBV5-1 CASSFSGEETQYF